The rows below give T cell receptor beta chains drawn from one sample of a study of OX40 agonist ivuxolimab in advanced cancers. Assay: immunoSEQ multiplex PCR; the TCRdb copy retains only in-frame clones and omits some. The sample records 60,000 to 70,000 clones, 80% being singletons. The sample here was CD4+ or CD8+ T cells sorted from blood, taken in a trial of the OX40 agonist ivuxolimab. These receptors all come from an adult with an advanced solid tumor such as melanoma, head and neck, liver or kidney cancer. Both conserved end residues are part of each CDR3. D genes are given only for firm matches. A clone size is listed for some rows: how often the clone was seen (once, few, many), or a class if it is expanded.

cdr3_nt cdr3_aa cdr3_length v_call clone_size j_call d_call
TGTGCCAGCAGCCAATCTTTAGACAGGGTCTGGCCCCAGCATTTT CASSQSLDRVWPQHF 15 TRBV4-2 . TRBJ1-5 TRBD1
TGTGCCAGCAGCTTGGAACTAGTTCCGATCGTCCAATACAATGAGCAGTTCTTC CASSLELVPIVQYNEQFF 18 TRBV5-5 . TRBJ2-1 .
TGTGCCAGTAGCGAAATAACAGGGAGCGCCGGCTATGGCTACACCTTC CASSEITGSAGYGYTF 16 TRBV19 . TRBJ1-2 .
TGTGCCAGTAGCGGGGACAGTCAGCCCCAGCATTTT CASSGDSQPQHF 12 TRBV19 few TRBJ1-5 TRBD1
TGTGCCAGCAGCGTAGGTACAGCCCCGGCGGGTGAAAAACTGTTTTTT CASSVGTAPAGEKLFF 16 TRBV9 . TRBJ1-4 .
TGTGCCAGCAGCTTGGGACAGCAAATTAACTATGGCTACACCTTC CASSLGQQINYGYTF 15 TRBV5-4 . TRBJ1-2 .
TGTGCCTGGATCCCCGGACAGGTAGACACCATATATTTT CAWIPGQVDTIYF 13 TRBV30 . TRBJ1-3 TRBD1
TGTGCCAGTAGTGGCCAGGGCGGAGAGACCCAGTACTTC CASSGQGGETQYF 13 TRBV19 . TRBJ2-5 .
TGCGCCAGCAGCCCCGGGGGGGGAGTCTCACCCCTCCACTTT CASSPGGGVSPLHF 14 TRBV10-2 . TRBJ1-6 .
TGTGCCAGCAGTGTCGGGGGGCGGGGGAAAAGCACAGATACGCAGTATTTT CASSVGGRGKSTDTQYF 17 TRBV6-1 . TRBJ2-3 .
TGTGCCAGTATTGGGCAGGGGGCCTTTTATGGCTACACCTTC CASIGQGAFYGYTF 14 TRBV19 few TRBJ1-2 TRBD1
TGTGCCATCACTTCTGGACGGATGAACACTGAAGCTTTCTTT CAITSGRMNTEAFF 14 TRBV10-3 . TRBJ1-1 .
TGTGCCATCGAGAGCTCCCGGGGGGCCGACGGGGAGCTGTTTTTT CAIESSRGADGELFF 15 TRBV10-3 . TRBJ2-2 .
TGTGCCAGCAGCACCAAGGAAAGGAACACTGAAGCTTTCTTT CASSTKERNTEAFF 14 TRBV5-5 . TRBJ1-1 .
TGTGCCAGTACCATCGGGACACCGACTTCCTACAATGAGCAGTTCTTC CASTIGTPTSYNEQFF 16 TRBV19 . TRBJ2-1 .
TGTGCCAGCAGTTACTCCCCGGGACAGCCCCAGCATTTT CASSYSPGQPQHF 13 TRBV6-6 . TRBJ1-5 .
TGCGCCAGCAGCCAACCGGGACAGGGGCGCTATGGCTACACCTTC CASSQPGQGRYGYTF 15 TRBV4-1 . TRBJ1-2 TRBD1
TGTGCCAGCAGTGAAGTAGGTGACCCCGAGGAGTACTTC CASSEVGDPEEYF 13 TRBV25-1 . TRBJ2-7 .
TGTGCCAGCAGCCGTGGCCTCGACAGGGAGCCCCAGCATTTT CASSRGLDREPQHF 14 TRBV11-2 . TRBJ1-5 TRBD1
TGCGCCAGCAGCTTGGACGCCACGATGAACTATGGCTACACCTTC CASSLDATMNYGYTF 15 TRBV5-1 . TRBJ1-2 .
TGCGCCAGCAGCTTTGAAGGGTGGGGTGAAAAACTGTTTTTT CASSFEGWGEKLFF 14 TRBV5-1 once TRBJ1-4 .
TGTGCCAGCAGCCAAGCTAGGTTGGGGCGCGAGCAGTACTTC CASSQARLGREQYF 14 TRBV14 . TRBJ2-7 .
TGTGCCAGCAGTTTAAGACGGGGGAACACTGAAGCTTTCTTT CASSLRRGNTEAFF 14 TRBV27 . TRBJ1-1 .
TGTGCCAGCAGCGTAGGGATCAAAGCGGGGGCAGCGAGCACAGATACGCAGTATTTT CASSVGIKAGAASTDTQYF 19 TRBV9 . TRBJ2-3 TRBD2
TGTGCCAGCAGCTTAGGGAGAGACAGGGGAGACTATGGCTACACCTTC CASSLGRDRGDYGYTF 16 TRBV11-3 . TRBJ1-2 TRBD1
TGTGCCAGCAGTGACACACAGAACACTGAAGCTTTCTTT CASSDTQNTEAFF 13 TRBV6-4 . TRBJ1-1 .
TGTGCCAGCAGTTCGGACTTGTCCTACGAGCAGTACTTC CASSSDLSYEQYF 13 TRBV6-5 . TRBJ2-7 .
TGTGCCAGCAGTGAAGATGACCGGCCCTACGGCTACACCTTC CASSEDDRPYGYTF 14 TRBV6-1 . TRBJ1-2 .
TGCGCCCGAGGGGCTAGCGGGGGGAAGCAAGAGACCCAGTACTTC CARGASGGKQETQYF 15 TRBV5-1 . TRBJ2-5 TRBD2
TGTGCCAGCTCACCATCAGGGGGCAATCAGCCCCAGCATTTT CASSPSGGNQPQHF 14 TRBV18 . TRBJ1-5 .
TGTGCCAGCAGTGAAAGTTTGGGTCTCACTGAAGCTTTCTTT CASSESLGLTEAFF 14 TRBV6-1 . TRBJ1-1 .
TGTGCCAGCAGGGGGACAGGGGCCAAGTACTTC CASRGTGAKYF 11 TRBV25-1 . TRBJ2-7 TRBD1
TGTGCCAGCAGCTTAACACAGGGAACCGAGCAGTACTTC CASSLTQGTEQYF 13 TRBV7-3 . TRBJ2-7 .
TGTGCCAGCAGGGGGGTGAGGACTGAAGCTTTCTTT CASRGVRTEAFF 12 TRBV25-1 . TRBJ1-1 .
TGCGCCAGCAGCTCTACAGGGAACTATGGCTACACCTTC CASSSTGNYGYTF 13 TRBV5-1 few TRBJ1-2 .
TGTGCCAGCAGCTTCGCACGCACCTACAGGGTTGGGGGCCAAGAGACCCAGTACTTC CASSFARTYRVGGQETQYF 19 TRBV11-2 . TRBJ2-5 .
TGTGCCAGCAGCGCCGGGGGTAAAGATACGCAGTATTTT CASSAGGKDTQYF 13 TRBV5-8 . TRBJ2-3 .
TGTGCCAGCAGTGGGACGACAGGGTGGAGCTCCTACAATGGGCAGTTCTTC CASSGTTGWSSYNGQFF 17 TRBV27 . TRBJ2-1 TRBD1
TGCGCCAGCATGTTACGCGGGGGGTTGGATACGCAGTATTTT CASMLRGGLDTQYF 14 TRBV5-1 . TRBJ2-3 TRBD2
TGTGCCAGTAGCCTACAGGGGTCGATAACCGGGGAGCTGTTTTTT CASSLQGSITGELFF 15 TRBV19 . TRBJ2-2 TRBD1
TGTGCCAGCAGCTCCCCATTTTCTCCCCAGCATTTT CASSSPFSPQHF 12 TRBV7-2 . TRBJ1-5 .
TGTGCCAGCTCACCTGCGGGACAGGGCTATGGCTACACCTTC CASSPAGQGYGYTF 14 TRBV18 . TRBJ1-2 TRBD1
TGTGCCAGCAGCTTCCCGGGAAACTATGGCTACACCTTC CASSFPGNYGYTF 13 TRBV7-9 . TRBJ1-2 .
TGTGCCAGCAGCCTGCGGGTTGGTGGGACAGCCGCCTACGAGCAGTACTTC CASSLRVGGTAAYEQYF 17 TRBV7-7 . TRBJ2-7 TRBD1
TGTGCCTGGAGTGTACCAGAGGATGAGCAGTTCTTC CAWSVPEDEQFF 12 TRBV30 . TRBJ2-1 .
TGCAGTGCTGGGACGACCGGGGAGCTGTTTTTT CSAGTTGELFF 11 TRBV20-1 . TRBJ2-2 .
TGCGCCAGCAGCTTGCCCCTCGGTCGGGGGAGGGATTCACCCCTCCACTTT CASSLPLGRGRDSPLHF 17 TRBV5-1 . TRBJ1-6 .
TGTGCCAGCAGCTCTACCTACGAGCAGTACTTC CASSSTYEQYF 11 TRBV7-2 once TRBJ2-7 .
TGTGCCAGCAGCCCCGGGACCATCGTCAACGAGCAGTACTTC CASSPGTIVNEQYF 14 TRBV5-4 . TRBJ2-7 .
TGTGCCTGGACCTCCTCTGGAAACACCATATATTTT CAWTSSGNTIYF 12 TRBV30 . TRBJ1-3 .
TGTGCCAGCCGGGGGGGGTCCCAAGAGACCCAGTACTTC CASRGGSQETQYF 13 TRBV4-2 . TRBJ2-5 TRBD2
TGTGCCAGCGACATTTCCAGAATGAACACTGAAGCTTTCTTT CASDISRMNTEAFF 14 TRBV6-1 . TRBJ1-1 .
TGTGCCAGCACCTTAGCTCGGGCTGAAGCTTTCTTT CASTLARAEAFF 12 TRBV5-6 few TRBJ1-1 .
TGTGCCAGCAGTCGGGACGGGAATACGGCCCAGCATTTT CASSRDGNTAQHF 13 TRBV7-9 . TRBJ1-5 .
TGTGCCAGCAGCTTGGCGGAGACCCAGTACTTC CASSLAETQYF 11 TRBV5-6 . TRBJ2-5 .